This T cell receptor (beta chain) was observed in a study of blood T cell repertoires in COVID-19. The V gene end was trimmed by 5 bases and the J gene end by 3 bases; junction bases not matched to a gene: 3. CDR1 and CDR2 (germline): SEHNR, FQNEAQ (reference sequence). The CDR3 is 14 residues long. Sequencing was performed with immunoSEQ multiplex PCR; in TCRdb, only in-frame clones are kept and a portion is missing. The sample consists of under 250,000 clones, around four fifths of them appearing once. This clone was observed a single time. The chain has TRBV7-9 and TRBJ1-3, with 8 bases that match TRBD1. Sequencing was carried out using peripheral blood. The TCR comes from a man aged 35 to 55 with active or convalescent COVID-19. CDR3 in amino acids: CASSMDRVGNTIYF. The CDR3 DNA reads as TGTGCCAGCAGCATGGACAGGGTTGGAAACACCATATATTTT.